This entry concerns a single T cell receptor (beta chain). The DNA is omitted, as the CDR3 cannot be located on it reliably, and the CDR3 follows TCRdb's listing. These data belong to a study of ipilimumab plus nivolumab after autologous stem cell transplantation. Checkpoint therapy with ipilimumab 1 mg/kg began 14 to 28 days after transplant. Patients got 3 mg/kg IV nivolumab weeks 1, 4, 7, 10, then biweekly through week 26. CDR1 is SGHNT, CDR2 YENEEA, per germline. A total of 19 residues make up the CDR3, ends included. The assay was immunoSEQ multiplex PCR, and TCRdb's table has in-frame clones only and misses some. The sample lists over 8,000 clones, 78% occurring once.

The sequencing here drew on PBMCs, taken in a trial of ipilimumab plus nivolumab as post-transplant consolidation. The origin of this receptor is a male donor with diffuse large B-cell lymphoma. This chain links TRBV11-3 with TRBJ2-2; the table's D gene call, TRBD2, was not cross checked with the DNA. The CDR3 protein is CASSLDPSGVDLRAGELFF.